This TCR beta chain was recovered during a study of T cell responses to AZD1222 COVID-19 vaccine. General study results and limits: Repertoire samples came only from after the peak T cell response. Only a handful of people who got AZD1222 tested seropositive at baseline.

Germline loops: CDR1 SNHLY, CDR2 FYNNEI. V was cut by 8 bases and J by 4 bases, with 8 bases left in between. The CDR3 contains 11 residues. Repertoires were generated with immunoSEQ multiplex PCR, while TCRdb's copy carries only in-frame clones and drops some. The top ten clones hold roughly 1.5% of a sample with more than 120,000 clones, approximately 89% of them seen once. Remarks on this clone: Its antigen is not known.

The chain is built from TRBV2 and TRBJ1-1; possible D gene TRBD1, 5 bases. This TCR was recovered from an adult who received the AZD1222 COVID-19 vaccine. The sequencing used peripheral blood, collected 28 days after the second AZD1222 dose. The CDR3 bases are TGTGCCAGCTGGGGGAGCACTGAAGCTTTCTTT. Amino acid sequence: CASWGSTEAFF.